This T cell receptor (beta chain) emerged from a study of T cell repertoires in cytomegalovirus infection. Study context: Recently identified HLA-C-restricted CMV epitopes were among the peptides used.

TCRdb independently ran MiXCR on the reads; one entry per CDR3 protein. The sample shows around 710,000 distinct CDR3 sequences, almost 30% of them seen only once. V was trimmed by 2 bases and J by 5 bases, leaving 13 bases between them. In germline, CDR1 is ENHRY, CDR2 SYGVKD. The CDR3 extends over 14 amino acids. Of note for this clonotype: Its antigen is unknown.

The sample consisted of cultured CD8+ T cells from PBMCs, taken from culture after CMV antigen stimulation. V usage is TRBV10-3 and J usage is TRBJ2-7; possible D gene TRBD1, 5 bases. The receptor was isolated from a human donor in good health (CMV status not recorded). Some clones in this sample may be carry-over from other donors' samples. CDR3 sequence (DNA): TGTGCCATCAGTGAGGCAGGGAAGGTCCACGAGCAGTACTTC. Translation: CAISEAGKVHEQYF.